The 12 T cell receptor beta chains presented below share a single source sample, sequenced in a study of control samples from healthy donors and cancer patients. The method was immunoSEQ multiplex PCR; TCRdb's version includes in-frame clones alone and lacks a portion of them. There are some 150,000 clones in the sample; nearly 96% occur only once, and approximately 0.97% lies in the top ten. The sequenced sample consisted of blood. The receptors derive from a woman aged 25 to 39 in good health.

The chain links TRBV6-6 to TRBJ1-1; the match to TRBD1 covers 7 bases. Germline V CDR1 and CDR2: MNHNY, SVGAGI (reference sequence). This CDR3 spans 13 amino acids. V lost 6 bases, J lost 4 bases, and 5 bases stayed unmatched. The CDR3 sequence is CASSQQGSTEAFF. CDR3 in DNA: TGTGCCAGCAGCCAACAGGGGAGCACTGAAGCTTTCTTT.

This chain links TRBV6-5 with TRBJ1-6; D remains unclear. The V end was cut by 2 bases, the J end by 7 bases, with 12 bases between. From germline, CDR1 is MNHEY and CDR2 SVGAGI. CDR3 length: 15 residues. The chain's CDR3 is CASSYDDGTNSPLHF. The CDR3, as DNA: TGTGCCAGCAGTTACGACGACGGAACGAATTCACCCCTCCACTTT.

In nucleotides, the CDR3 is TGTGCCTGGAAGCACCCCTCAAGAGGGGGTTATGGCTACACCTTC. Translating gives CAWKHPSRGGYGYTF. The genes are TRBV30 and TRBJ1-2, with D maybe TRBD1 (6 bases). The CDR3 runs to 15 residues. V shed 4 bases and J shed 5 bases, with 20 bases lying between them. From germline, CDR1 is GTSNPN and CDR2 SVGIG (reference sequence).

This clone was recorded once. The chain is built from TRBV29-1 and TRBJ1-1; D is ambiguous. V lost 2 bases, J lost 0 bases, and 7 bases lay in between. The CDR3 sequence is 13 residues long. Germline CDR1 and CDR2: SQVTM and ANQGSEA. CDR3 in amino acids: CSVELSLNTEAFF. The CDR3 nucleotides read TGCAGCGTTGAACTCAGTCTGAACACTGAAGCTTTCTTT.

J is TRBJ1-2 and V is TRBV27; no clear D gene. This CDR3 is 11 amino acids long. Trimming removed 7 bases at V and 5 bases at J, with 8 bases between. In germline, CDR1 is MNHEY, CDR2 SMNVEV (reference sequence). CDR3 sequence (DNA): TGTGCCAGCACCTTGGAATATGGCTACACCTTC. Amino acid sequence: CASTLEYGYTF.

This clone has just one count. The chain uses TRBV11-2 and TRBJ2-1; 10 bases fit TRBD1. After removal of 5 bases from V and 6 bases from J, the junction contained 7 bases not matched to a gene. The CDR3 is 15 residues long. From germline, CDR1 is SGHAT and CDR2 FQNNGV. The CDR3 protein is CASSVGQGWSNEQFF. The CDR3 region has the DNA TGTGCCAGCAGCGTGGGACAGGGGTGGAGCAATGAGCAGTTCTTC.

The chain has TRBV7-6 and TRBJ2-1, with 7 nucleotides matching TRBD2. Germline assignment: CDR1 SGHVS and CDR2 FNYEAQ. Trimming cost V 1 base and J 1 base; bases outside gene matches: 4. The CDR3 runs to 16 residues. CDR3 sequence reads: CASSLVGTTSYNEQFF. The CDR3 region has the DNA TGTGCCAGCAGCTTAGTAGGGACTACTTCCTACAATGAGCAGTTCTTC.

V and J are TRBV28 and TRBJ2-6, with 13 bases fitting TRBD2. The CDR3 loop spans 20 amino acids. Germline-derived CDR1 and CDR2 are MDHEN and SYDVKM. The trim removed 5 bases at V and 0 bases at J, leaving 10 bases unmatched. Here the CDR3 reads CASSPGLAGVFLSGANVLTF. The CDR3 DNA reads TGTGCCAGCAGTCCCGGACTAGCGGGAGTATTTCTCTCTGGGGCCAACGTCCTGACTTTC.

The genes are TRBV5-4 and TRBJ2-7, with TRBD1 matching over 11 bases. The CDR3 length is 16 residues. The germline gives CDR1 SGHNT, CDR2 YYREEE (reference sequence). The ends lost 4 bases at V and 0 bases at J; junction bases unmatched: 6. This CDR3 is CASSRRDRGTSYEQYF. The CDR3 DNA reads as TGTGCCAGCAGCCGGAGGGACAGGGGGACCTCCTACGAGCAGTACTTC.

The genes are TRBV6-5 and TRBJ1-1; TRBD1 might be the D (6 bases). The CDR3 runs 13 residues. Germline V gene lookup returns CDR1 MNHEY and CDR2 SVGAGI. Between the trimmed V and J ends, which lost 2 bases and 2 bases, there was a span of 6 bases. CDR3 loop: CASSYGGNTEAFF. DNA of the CDR3: TGTGCCAGCAGTTACGGGGGCAACACTGAAGCTTTCTTT.

The chain uses TRBV19 and TRBJ1-1; D unclear. CDR1 LNHDA and CDR2 SQIVND come from the germline V gene (reference sequence). The CDR3 sequence is 14 residues long. Trimming removed 1 base at V and 4 bases at J, with 10 bases between. CDR3 amino acids: CASSIAPLFTEAFF. The CDR3 DNA is TGTGCCAGTAGTATAGCCCCTTTGTTCACTGAAGCTTTCTTT.

The rearrangement links TRBV5-5 to TRBJ2-5; 7 positions agree with TRBD2. The germline V gene encodes CDR1 SGHKS and CDR2 YYEKEE (reference sequence). Losses at the gene ends were 3 bases for V and 7 bases for J; bases not matched to a gene: 9. This CDR3 is 14 amino acids long. The CDR3 reads CASSWTAGGGTQYF. In DNA, the CDR3 is TGTGCCAGCAGCTGGACGGCAGGCGGGGGGACCCAGTACTTC. Full variable domain (remainder filled in from reference TRBV5-5 and TRBJ2-5): DAGVTQSPTHLIKTRGQQVTLRCSPISGHKSVSWYQQVLGQGPQFIFQYYEKEERGRGNFPDRFSARQFPNYSSELNVNALLLGDSALYLCASSWTAGGGTQYFGPGTRLLVL.